Listed below are T cell receptor beta chains from one sample, sequenced in a study of early T cells in non-severe SARS-CoV-2 infection. Each CDR3 protein is one row after TCRdb ran MiXCR on the 5' RACE reads. The repertoire holds roughly 45,000 distinct CDR3 sequences, with around 10% as singletons. The sequenced sample was whole blood. The receptors here all came from an adult who was a healthcare worker with PCR-confirmed SARS-CoV-2 infection or an uninfected control (not recorded which). Each CDR3 is given with its conserved first and last residue. Clone size, where shown, is once, few, many, or a class for clones that have expanded.

CASSLEAITDTQYF,TRBJ2-3,many,TRBV5-1
CASSVQDRANYGYTF,TRBJ1-2,few,TRBV9
CASSLLARGYGYTF,TRBJ1-2,many,TRBV28
CASSFDLQETQYF,TRBJ2-5,.,TRBV7-8
CASSYSPEALIYF,TRBJ1-3,.,TRBV6-6
CAWSEDSFSYEQYF,TRBJ2-7,many,TRBV30
CASSGGQGNSGNTIYF,TRBJ1-3,many,TRBV2
CASSLTDRPSYNEQFF,TRBJ2-1,few,TRBV28
CASSEGAGLNEKLFF,TRBJ1-4,many,TRBV7-9
CASSLTDRGYNEQFF,TRBJ2-1,many,TRBV12-3/TRBV12-4
CASSHFEGSFGLQETQYF,TRBJ2-5,many,TRBV3-1
CASGWLTDTQYF,TRBJ2-3,many,TRBV30
CASSLRPDRGGSF,TRBJ2-1,many,TRBV12-3/TRBV12-4
CASSYAVYNEQFF,TRBJ2-1,many,TRBV6-6
CASSNWNQETQYF,TRBJ2-5,many,TRBV6-6
CASSQGYRYNEQFF,TRBJ2-1,few,TRBV4-3
CASQQRNIQYF,TRBJ2-4,medium-sized,TRBV28
CSVLLGGEFF,TRBJ2-1,many,TRBV29-1
CSVMGQSQSYNEQFF,TRBJ2-1,.,TRBV29-1
CASRNRQELNTGELFF,TRBJ2-2,.,TRBV28
CASSLTVRLEAFF,TRBJ1-1,few,TRBV28
CASSFGSTYEQYF,TRBJ2-7,many,TRBV7-7
CASSVSGRTEAFF,TRBJ1-1,many,TRBV9
CASSLGENQPQHF,TRBJ1-5,many,TRBV4-2
CASSLRTSGKETQYF,TRBJ2-5,few,TRBV11-2
CASSSGGGNTIYF,TRBJ1-3,few,TRBV9
CASSLAQGDTQYF,TRBJ2-3,few,TRBV7-6
CSVVFRSYEQYF,TRBJ2-7,many,TRBV29-1
CAWSVPPAPGGF,TRBJ2-4,once,TRBV30
CASTLGQGSLYGYTF,TRBJ1-2,many,TRBV12-3/TRBV12-4
CAISASDNEQFF,TRBJ2-1,.,TRBV10-3
CASRPGLALREQYF,TRBJ2-7,few,TRBV6-2/TRBV6-3
CASSSRTGIQPQHF,TRBJ1-5,many,TRBV7-2
CASSLRQGLYEQYF,TRBJ2-7,.,TRBV7-8
CTSSPGTTDTQYF,TRBJ2-3,few,TRBV18
CASSFIGTEAFF,TRBJ1-1,.,TRBV7-6
CASTSRGSETQYF,TRBJ2-5,many,TRBV19
CASSAPVSDTQYF,TRBJ2-3,.,TRBV28
CASNRTARDQPQHF,TRBJ1-5,few,TRBV5-1
CASSQDKGGWNSPLHF,TRBJ1-6,few,TRBV3-1
CASRQTGLGSGEQFF,TRBJ2-1,many,TRBV6-2/TRBV6-3
CASSRTRGREAVWQYF,TRBJ2-7,many,TRBV3-1
CASSLEGTALYEQYF,TRBJ2-7,.,TRBV5-1
CASSTLGQGTEAFF,TRBJ1-1,many,TRBV7-2
CASSGSSGTQYF,TRBJ2-5,many,TRBV2
CASSSHLSTDTQYF,TRBJ2-3,few,TRBV5-6
CASSITSGEQFF,TRBJ2-1,few,TRBV2
CSAPTVPVGEKLFF,TRBJ1-4,many,TRBV20-1
CSAAAGPTSPLHF,TRBJ1-6,few,TRBV29-1
CASSYSALAGFYEQYF,TRBJ2-7,many,TRBV6-5
CASSQDYRASYEQYF,TRBJ2-7,.,TRBV4-3
CASSFPHGQGSLAKNIQYF,TRBJ2-4,many,TRBV28
CSAKADNEQFF,TRBJ2-1,many,TRBV20-1